The rows below give T cell receptor beta chains drawn from one sample of a study of T cell responses to AZD1222 COVID-19 vaccine. Clones were sequenced by immunoSEQ multiplex PCR, and TCRdb holds only the in-frame ones, with some missing. Found here are roughly 190,000 clones, approximately 91% of them singletons; the top ten hold 0.99%. The starting material was peripheral blood, obtained on day 0 of AZD1222 vaccination. The receptor source for this set is an adult in good health. CDR3s leave out the opening cysteine and the closing phenylalanine or tryptophan.

v_gene	j_gene	CDR3aa
TRBV27	TRBJ2-1	ASRERIAGEIYNEQF
TRBV4-1	TRBJ1-5	ASSQEGGEVQPQH
TRBV27	TRBJ1-4	ASSLVGADEKLF
TRBV19	TRBJ2-7	ASSASGTGKGEQY
TRBV9	TRBJ1-5	ASSVDPANQPQH
TRBV29-1	TRBJ1-2	SVEGYEGLNYGYT
TRBV5-1	TRBJ1-3	ASSLTTGSGNTIY
TRBV10-1	TRBJ2-3	ASSEWTSTDTQY
TRBV4-1	TRBJ1-1	ASSHLDRGFSEAF
TRBV2	TRBJ1-6	ASTLLGTGHRSPLH
TRBV6-5	TRBJ1-1	ASSLPGTMNTEAF
TRBV10-3	TRBJ1-2	AILSPGSGYT
TRBV7-2	TRBJ1-4	ASSLATGGVEKLF
TRBV9	TRBJ1-1	ASSPGESDLYTEAF
TRBV7-3	TRBJ2-4	ASSQDGLLAKNIQY
TRBV2	TRBJ1-4	ASIRDSGEKLF
TRBV10-2	TRBJ1-3	ASSEGTRGGNTIY
TRBV28	TRBJ2-3	ASGSRDYTDTQY
TRBV25-1	TRBJ1-1	ASSEMVGGPEAF
TRBV18	TRBJ1-1	ASSPQNTEAF
TRBV19	TRBJ2-1	ASSIRAGEQF
TRBV24-1	TRBJ1-1	ATSAGENTEAF
TRBV19	TRBJ2-3	ASSILAGGPTDTQY
TRBV6-5	TRBJ1-4	ASRAGGVNEKLF
TRBV4-2	TRBJ2-4	ASSQGATLAGWDIQY
TRBV6-5	TRBJ1-1	ASSARGAGEAF
TRBV6-2/TRBV6-3	TRBJ1-2	ASSYETGTIYGYT
TRBV5-6	TRBJ2-3	ASSFSHFSTDTQY
TRBV2	TRBJ1-4	ASTQGRTNEKLF
TRBV27	TRBJ2-1	ASSLYPGNEQF
TRBV3-1/TRBV3-2	TRBJ2-5	ASSPGWDRGRETQY
TRBV2	TRBJ2-2	ASNRLAGRTGELF
TRBV18	TRBJ2-3	ASSGSSTDTQY
TRBV7-9	TRBJ2-7	ASSLDVVAYEQY
TRBV10-2	TRBJ2-1	ASSDYNEQF
TRBV7-9	TRBJ2-7	ASSLSDGASYEQY
TRBV19	TRBJ2-7	ASSRGQGPPYEQY
TRBV6-2/TRBV6-3	TRBJ1-4	ASSSSGTTITNEKLF
TRBV6-5	TRBJ1-1	ASVRTGNTEAF
TRBV2	TRBJ1-5	ASSRADQPQH
TRBV10-3	TRBJ1-5	AISESSGNQPQH
TRBV7-6	TRBJ1-4	ASSQRTGPNEKLF
TRBV7-9	TRBJ1-2	ASSLDSIYGYT
TRBV29-1	TRBJ2-5	SPNGLAGSETQY
TRBV4-3	TRBJ1-2	ASSQEGRANYGYT
TRBV4-3	TRBJ2-2	ASSQDGMTSTGELF
TRBV3-1/TRBV3-2	TRBJ1-6	ASSRAATPLH
TRBV27	TRBJ2-3	ASSLDRGITDTQY
TRBV28	TRBJ2-7	ASSPGQGSYEQY